In this sample, the clone carrying this T cell receptor (beta chain) turned up a few times. Its antigen is currently unknown. Time point: newly diagnosed GD, antithyroid drugs for less than 3 months. Isolated PBMC RNA provided the starting material for the TCR library. These data belong to a study of regulatory T cells in long-lasting Graves disease. General observations from the study: Newly diagnosed Graves' patients had higher TCR diversity than persistent ones.

Construction of the TCR beta libraries employed iRepertoire HTBI primers in conjunction with Arm-PCR of CDR3 regions. TCRdb called the multiplex PCR reads again in MiXCR, with one record for every CDR3 protein. Of hundreds of thousands of distinct CDR3 sequences detected, around 15% appear once; the ten largest clones hold approximately 20%. These sequences were also reported in another study, on T cells in Graves' hyperthyroidism and ophthalmopathy. As reported in that work: HTBI primers drove first-round RT-PCR of the TCR CDR3.

The source material was peripheral blood mononuclear cells (PBMCs), sampled at new diagnosis, from a patient treated with antithyroid drugs. The TCR comes from a woman younger than 45 with Graves disease.

The CDR3: CASSQGVVAGVSDTQYF. CDR3 bases: TGTGCCAGCAGCCAAGGGGTCGTTGCGGGAGTTTCAGATACGCAGTATTTT. The chain is built from TRBV3-1 and TRBJ2-3, with 7 bases that match TRBD2. Looked up from germline, CDR1 is LGHDT and CDR2 is YNNKEL (reference sequence). The CDR3 totals 17 residues. The J segment lost 4 bases and the V segment lost 1 base, leaving 11 bases of the junction unmatched.